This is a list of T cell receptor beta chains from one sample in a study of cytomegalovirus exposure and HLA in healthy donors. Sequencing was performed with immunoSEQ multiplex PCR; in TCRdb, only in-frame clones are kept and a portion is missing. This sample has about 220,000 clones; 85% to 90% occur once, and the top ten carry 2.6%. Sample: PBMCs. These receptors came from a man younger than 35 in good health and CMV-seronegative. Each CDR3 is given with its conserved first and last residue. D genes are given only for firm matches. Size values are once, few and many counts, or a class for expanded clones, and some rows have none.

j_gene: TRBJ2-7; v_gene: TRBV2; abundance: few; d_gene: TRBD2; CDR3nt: TGTGCCAGCAGTGACCCTAGCGGGAGCTACGAGCAGTACTTC; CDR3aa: CASSDPSGSYEQYF
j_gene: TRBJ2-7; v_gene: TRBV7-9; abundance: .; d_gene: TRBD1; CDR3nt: TGTGCCAGCAGCTCATGGACAGGAGACTACGAGCAGTACTTC; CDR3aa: CASSSWTGDYEQYF
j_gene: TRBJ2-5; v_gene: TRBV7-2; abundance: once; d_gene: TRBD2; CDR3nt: TGTGCCAGCAGCCAAACCCGACTAGCGGGGGGGCCGGGGCGAGAGACCCAGTACTTC; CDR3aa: CASSQTRLAGGPGRETQYF
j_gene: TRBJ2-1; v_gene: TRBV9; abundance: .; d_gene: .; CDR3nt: TGTGCCAGCAGCGTGAGTCCTGTCGTCCCAAACTACAATGAGCAGTTCTTC; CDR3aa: CASSVSPVVPNYNEQFF
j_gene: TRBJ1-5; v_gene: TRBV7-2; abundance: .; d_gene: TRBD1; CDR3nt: TGTGCCAGCAGCTTAACAGACAGGGCACGGGATAGCAATCAGCCCCAGCATTTT; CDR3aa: CASSLTDRARDSNQPQHF
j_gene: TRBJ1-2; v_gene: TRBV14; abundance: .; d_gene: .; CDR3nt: TGTGCCAGCAGCCAATCTGCCAGAAGCTATGGCTACACCTTC; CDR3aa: CASSQSARSYGYTF
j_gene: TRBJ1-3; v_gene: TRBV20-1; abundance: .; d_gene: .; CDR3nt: TGCAGTGCTGTCAAAGGAAACACCATATATTTT; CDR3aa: CSAVKGNTIYF
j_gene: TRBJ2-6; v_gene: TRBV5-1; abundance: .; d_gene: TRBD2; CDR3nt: TGCGCCAGCAGCCTAAGCGGGGGTCTATCTGGGGCCAACGTCCTGACTTTC; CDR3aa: CASSLSGGLSGANVLTF
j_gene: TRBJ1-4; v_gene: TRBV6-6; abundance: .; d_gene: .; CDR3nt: TGTGCCAGCAGCCTCGTCGGGGATGAAAAACTGTTTTTT; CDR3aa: CASSLVGDEKLFF
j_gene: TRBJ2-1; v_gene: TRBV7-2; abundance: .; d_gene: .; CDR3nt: TGTGCCAGCAGCTCCGGACTACCTACCTACAATGAGCAGTTCTTC; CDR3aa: CASSSGLPTYNEQFF
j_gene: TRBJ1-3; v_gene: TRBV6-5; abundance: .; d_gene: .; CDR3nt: TGTGCCAGCAGTTATGAGGCTGGAAACACCATATATTTT; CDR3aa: CASSYEAGNTIYF
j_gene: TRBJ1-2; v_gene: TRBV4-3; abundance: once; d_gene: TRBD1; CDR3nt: TGCGCCAGCAGCCAAGAGGGACAGACTAACTATGGCTACACCTTC; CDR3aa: CASSQEGQTNYGYTF
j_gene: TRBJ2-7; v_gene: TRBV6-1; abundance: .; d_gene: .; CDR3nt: TGTGCCAGCAGTCGGCAGGGGCCCGAGCAGTACTTC; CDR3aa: CASSRQGPEQYF
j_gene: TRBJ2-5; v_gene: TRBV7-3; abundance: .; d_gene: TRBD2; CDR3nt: TGTGCCAGCGGAGCGGGACCTCGGGAGACCCAGTACTTC; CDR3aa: CASGAGPRETQYF
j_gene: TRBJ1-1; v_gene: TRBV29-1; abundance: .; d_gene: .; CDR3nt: TGCAGCAACATGGAGCGGGGCGACGGAGAAGCTTTCTTT; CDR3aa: CSNMERGDGEAFF
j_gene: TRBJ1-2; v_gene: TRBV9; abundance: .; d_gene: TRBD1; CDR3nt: TGTGCCAGCAGCAGAGGGACAGAGAACTATGGCTACACCTTC; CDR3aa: CASSRGTENYGYTF
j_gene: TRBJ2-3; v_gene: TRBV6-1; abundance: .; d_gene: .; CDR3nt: TGTGCCAGCAGTGACTTCCCCGTGGCTAGCACAGATACGCAGTATTTT; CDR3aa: CASSDFPVASTDTQYF
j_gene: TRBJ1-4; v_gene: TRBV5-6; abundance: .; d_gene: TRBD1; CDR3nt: TGTGCCAGCAGCTTGCCGGGACAGGAGAATGAAAAACTGTTTTTT; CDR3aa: CASSLPGQENEKLFF
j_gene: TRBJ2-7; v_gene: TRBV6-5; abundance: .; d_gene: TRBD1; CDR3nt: TGTGCCAGCAGTTTTTACAGGGGAAGCGAGCAGTACTTC; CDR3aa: CASSFYRGSEQYF
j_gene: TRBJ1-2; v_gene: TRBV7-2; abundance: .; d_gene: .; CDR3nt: TGTGCCAGCAGCCCGGGACTCCTATATGGCTACACCTTC; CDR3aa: CASSPGLLYGYTF
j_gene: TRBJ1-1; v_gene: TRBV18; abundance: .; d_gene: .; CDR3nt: TGTGCCAGCTCACCGAGCGGAACTGAAGCTTTCTTT; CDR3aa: CASSPSGTEAFF
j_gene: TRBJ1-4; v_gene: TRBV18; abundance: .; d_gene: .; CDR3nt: TGTGCCAGCTCACGTACCACGGGGGCAACTAATGAAAAACTGTTTTTT; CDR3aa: CASSRTTGATNEKLFF
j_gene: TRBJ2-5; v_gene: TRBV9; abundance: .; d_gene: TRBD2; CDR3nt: TGTGCCAGCAGCGTACTAGCGGGAGAGACCCAGTACTTC; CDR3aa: CASSVLAGETQYF
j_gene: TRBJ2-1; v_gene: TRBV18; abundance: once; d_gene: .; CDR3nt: TGTGCCAGCTCACCAAATCCCCGCGCAACCTCCTACAATGAGCAGTTCTTC; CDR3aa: CASSPNPRATSYNEQFF
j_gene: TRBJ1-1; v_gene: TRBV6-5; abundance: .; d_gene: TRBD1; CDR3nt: TGTGCCAGCAGTTACCAAATCGACAGGGGTGAAGCTTTCTTT; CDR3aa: CASSYQIDRGEAFF
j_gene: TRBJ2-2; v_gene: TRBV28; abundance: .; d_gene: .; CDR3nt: TGTGCCAGCAGAGACTCCGGGGGCGGGGAGCTGTTTTTT; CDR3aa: CASRDSGGGELFF
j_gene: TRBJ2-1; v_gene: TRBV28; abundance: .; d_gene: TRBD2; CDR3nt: TGTGCCGTCCGACTAGCGGGGGGGAATGAGCAGTTCTTC; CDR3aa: CAVRLAGGNEQFF
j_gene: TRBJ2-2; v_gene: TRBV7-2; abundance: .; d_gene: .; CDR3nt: TGTGCCAGCAGCTTAAACGCGGGGACGAACACCGGGGAGCTGTTTTTT; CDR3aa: CASSLNAGTNTGELFF